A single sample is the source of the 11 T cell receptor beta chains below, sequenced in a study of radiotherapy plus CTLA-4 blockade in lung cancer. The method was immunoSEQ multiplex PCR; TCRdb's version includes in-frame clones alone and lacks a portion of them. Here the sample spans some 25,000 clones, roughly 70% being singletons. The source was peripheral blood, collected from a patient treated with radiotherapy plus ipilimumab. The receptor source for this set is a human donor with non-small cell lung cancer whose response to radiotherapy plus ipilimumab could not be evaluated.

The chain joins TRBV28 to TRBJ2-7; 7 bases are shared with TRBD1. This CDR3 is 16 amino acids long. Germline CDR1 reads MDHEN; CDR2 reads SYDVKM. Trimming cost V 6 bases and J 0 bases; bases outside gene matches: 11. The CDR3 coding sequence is TGTGCCAGCAGCACCGGGACAGAAGAAAGCTCCTACGAGCAGTACTTC. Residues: CASSTGTEESSYEQYF.

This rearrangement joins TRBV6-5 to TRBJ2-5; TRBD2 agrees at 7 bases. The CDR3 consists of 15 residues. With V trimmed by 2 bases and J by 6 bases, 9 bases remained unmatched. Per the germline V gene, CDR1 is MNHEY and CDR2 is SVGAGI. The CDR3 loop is CASSYGSGGLKTQYF. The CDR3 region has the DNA TGTGCCAGCAGTTACGGGTCGGGAGGTCTAAAGACCCAGTACTTC.

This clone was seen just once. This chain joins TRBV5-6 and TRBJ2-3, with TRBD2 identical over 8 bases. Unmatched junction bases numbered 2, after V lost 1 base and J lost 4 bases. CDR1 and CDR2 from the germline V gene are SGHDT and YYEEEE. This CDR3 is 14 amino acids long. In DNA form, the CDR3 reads TGTGCCAGCAGCTTGAACGGGAGGGCAGATACGCAGTATTTT. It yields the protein CASSLNGRADTQYF. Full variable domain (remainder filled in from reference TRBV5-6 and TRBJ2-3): DAGVTQSPTHLIKTRGQQVTLRCSPKSGHDTVSWYQQALGQGPQFIFQYYEEEERQRGNFPDRFSGHQFPNYSSELNVNALLLGDSALYLCASSLNGRADTQYFGPGTRLTVL.

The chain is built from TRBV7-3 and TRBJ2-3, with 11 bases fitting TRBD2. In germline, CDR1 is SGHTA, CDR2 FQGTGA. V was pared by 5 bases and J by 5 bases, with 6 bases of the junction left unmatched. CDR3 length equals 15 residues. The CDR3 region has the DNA TGTGCCAGCAGCCCGGGGCTAGCGGGAGGAGATACGCAGTATTTT. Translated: CASSPGLAGGDTQYF.

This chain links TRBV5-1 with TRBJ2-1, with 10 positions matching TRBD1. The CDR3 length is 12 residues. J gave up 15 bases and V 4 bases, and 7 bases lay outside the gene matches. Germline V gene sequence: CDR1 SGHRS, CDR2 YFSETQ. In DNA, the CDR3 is TGCGCCAGCAGCAAAGACAGGGGGCTACGGTTCTTC. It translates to CASSKDRGLRFF.

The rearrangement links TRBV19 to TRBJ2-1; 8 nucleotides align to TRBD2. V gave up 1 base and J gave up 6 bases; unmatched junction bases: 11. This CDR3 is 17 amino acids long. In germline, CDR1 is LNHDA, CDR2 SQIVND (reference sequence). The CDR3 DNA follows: TGTGCCAGTAGTATAGCCGTGAGAAGCGGGAGCCTCAATGAGCAGTTCTTC. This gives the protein CASSIAVRSGSLNEQFF.

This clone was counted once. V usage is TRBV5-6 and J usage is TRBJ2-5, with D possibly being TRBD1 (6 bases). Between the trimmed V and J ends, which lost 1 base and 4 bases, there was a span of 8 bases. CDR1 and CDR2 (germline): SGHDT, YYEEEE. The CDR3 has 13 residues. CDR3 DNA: TGTGCCAGCAGCTTGCAAGGGGGAGAGACCCAGTACTTC. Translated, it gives CASSLQGGETQYF.

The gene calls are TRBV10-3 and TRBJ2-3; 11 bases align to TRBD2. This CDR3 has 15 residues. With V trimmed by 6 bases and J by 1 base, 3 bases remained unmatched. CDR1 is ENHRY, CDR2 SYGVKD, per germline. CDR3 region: CAIRRGLAGTDTQYF. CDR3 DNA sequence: TGTGCCATCAGACGGGGACTAGCGGGCACAGATACGCAGTATTTT.

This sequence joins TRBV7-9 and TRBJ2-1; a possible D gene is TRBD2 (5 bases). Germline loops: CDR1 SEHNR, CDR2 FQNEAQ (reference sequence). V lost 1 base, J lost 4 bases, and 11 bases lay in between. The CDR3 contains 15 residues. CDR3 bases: TGTGCCAGCAGCTTAGGAGAGGGTTGGTACAATGAGCAGTTCTTC. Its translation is CASSLGEGWYNEQFF.

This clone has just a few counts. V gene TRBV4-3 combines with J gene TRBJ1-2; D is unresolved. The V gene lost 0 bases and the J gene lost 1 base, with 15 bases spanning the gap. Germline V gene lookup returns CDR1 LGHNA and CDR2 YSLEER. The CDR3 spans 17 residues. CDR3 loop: CASSQDSGGLINYGYTF. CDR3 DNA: TGCGCCAGCAGCCAAGATTCGGGTGGTCTTATTAACTATGGCTACACCTTC.

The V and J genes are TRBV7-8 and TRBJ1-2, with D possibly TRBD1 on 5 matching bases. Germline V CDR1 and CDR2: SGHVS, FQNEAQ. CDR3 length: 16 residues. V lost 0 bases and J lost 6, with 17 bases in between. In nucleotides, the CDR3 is TGTGCCAGCAGCTTAGCTCTGGGGCAGGCCAAGGATGGCTACACCTTC. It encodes CASSLALGQAKDGYTF.